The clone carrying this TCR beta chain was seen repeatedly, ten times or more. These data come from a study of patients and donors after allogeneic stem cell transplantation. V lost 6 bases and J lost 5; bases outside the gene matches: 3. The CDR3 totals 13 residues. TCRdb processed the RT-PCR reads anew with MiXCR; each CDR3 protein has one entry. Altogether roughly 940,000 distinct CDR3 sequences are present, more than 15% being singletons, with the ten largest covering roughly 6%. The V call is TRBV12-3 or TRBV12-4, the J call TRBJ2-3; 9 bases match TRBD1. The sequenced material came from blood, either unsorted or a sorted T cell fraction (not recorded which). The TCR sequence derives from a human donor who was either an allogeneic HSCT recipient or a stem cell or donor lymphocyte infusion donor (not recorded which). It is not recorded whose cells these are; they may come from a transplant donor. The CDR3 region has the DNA TGTGCCAGCAGACAGGGGGCTATAGATACGCAGTATTTT. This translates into CASRQGAIDTQYF.